Presented here are 5 T cell receptor beta chains from one specimen sequenced in a study of human T cells and chemical hapten exposure. The time point was: pre-sensitization, week 0. As to treatment: therapeutic diphenylcyclopropenone sensitization with weekly scalp DPC. TCRdb reprocessed the RACE reads with MiXCR, giving one entry per CDR3 protein. The sample shows around 260,000 distinct CDR3 sequences, about 9% of them seen only once. The source material was whole blood, sampled in connection with sensitization to the hapten diphenylcyclopropenone (DPC). The receptors come from a woman aged 40 to 55 with alopecia areata. Some clones in this sample may be carry-over from other donors' samples.

This clonotype was picked up many times. This rearrangement joins TRBV28 to TRBJ2-3; D not certain. Germline V gives CDR1 MDHEN, CDR2 SYDVKM. CDR3 length: 11 residues. For the CDR3, the DNA is TGTGTTGTTGGAAGCACAGATACGCAGTATTTT. Amino acids: CVVGSTDTQYF.

About this clonotype itself: A clone one base away is much larger, so this may be a read error. This chain connects TRBV29-1 to TRBJ1-2; D might be TRBD1 (6 bases). Germline CDR1 and CDR2: SQVTM and ANQGSEA. The CDR3 length is 14 residues. For the CDR3, the DNA is TGCGGCGTCGAAACAGGGAGTGGCTACTATGGCTACACCTTC. Protein: CGVETGSGYYGYTF.

This clonotype was detected ten times or more. The chain links TRBV27 to TRBJ2-5; D is undetermined. The V and J ends lost 5 bases and 0 bases respectively, with 4 bases between them. The CDR3 runs to 12 residues. Germline CDR1 and CDR2: MNHEY and SMNVEV (reference sequence). The CDR3 nucleotides read TGTGCCAGCAGTACCTACCAAGAGACCCAGTACTTC. It yields the protein CASSTYQETQYF.

This clonotype came up many times. This chain joins TRBV5-1 and TRBJ2-2, with 10 bases lining up with TRBD1. The V segment lost 7 bases and the J segment 7 bases; nucleotides outside the gene matches: 7. The CDR3 extends over 14 amino acids. The germline V gene has CDR1 SGHRS and CDR2 YFSETQ. CDR3: CASATDRGNGELFF. The DNA for the CDR3 is TGCGCCAGCGCTACGGACAGGGGGAACGGGGAGCTGTTTTTT.

In this sample, this clonotype turned up many times. One end of the junction varies from germline; a read error may be responsible. J is TRBJ2-5 and V is TRBV12-3 or TRBV12-4; D not certain. This CDR3 has 11 residues. In nucleotides, the CDR3 is TGTGCCAGCAGCTTAGCAGAGACCCAGTACTTC. Encoded protein: CASSLAETQYF.